Given below is one T cell receptor (beta chain) in context. Its antigen specificity is not known. No much larger clone exists at a distance of one base, and base qualities are not known. This sample was taken from a study of cytomegalovirus exposure and HLA in healthy donors (dated by TCRdb to 2017 to 2019). With respect to the entire study: In an earlier analysis of fewer than 750 of the donors, under 300 Gb of sequence data and roughly 100 million unique TCR beta sequences from 180 million or so T cells were reported. All discovery cohort repertoires had been generated using a single sequencing platform. Roughly five DR-DQ haplotypes were handled as single units for association and clustering because linkage in the cohort was strong. Around 300 gigabases of sequencing data and approximately 85 million unique TCR sequences were included in an early release covering under 650 HLA-typed donors. Rather than drawing on any new phenotypic data, the later analysis identified candidate immune exposures from TCR beta sequences and the way those sequences occurred across donors. High-throughput TCR immunosequencing, statistical association of individual TCRs with disease status, and machine learning were combined to predict cytomegalovirus infection status. The T cell repertoires of 666 subjects were profiled by immunosequencing and related to cytomegalovirus serostatus. Genome-wide SNP genotypes for about 65% of the 666 donors were used in a later genetic analysis, which treated that subset as a discovery cohort. A later analysis re-analyzed previously published TCR beta repertoires from 666 donors and added high-resolution HLA genotyping to study TCR occurrence patterns. In an earlier analysis of roughly 540 of the donors, high-throughput TCR beta sequencing was used to judge whether each TCR beta V gene segment behaved as functional or pseudogenic. Alongside the repertoire data, information on donor age, sex, ethnicity and CMV serostatus was compiled. Of the 350 to 450 genotyped donors, less than 90% were placed in the genetic ancestry cluster associated with self-reported Caucasian donors. HLA typing included class I and class II loci at four-digit resolution. Typing coverage differed by locus: A, B, C, DRB1 and DQB1 were typed in roughly 629-630 donors, DQA1 in approximately 520, DPA1 in around 610, and DPB1 in around 490. On average, roughly 240,000 unique TCR beta nucleotide sequences were sequenced per donor among 300 to 500 genotyped donors of the cohort, with 15% to 20% of those sequences being non-productive. The study was designed to test whether signatures of past pathogen exposure could be identified by cataloging public T cell receptors. Besides the first cohort of hundreds of subjects, a separate validation cohort made up of 90 to 150 different subjects was used.

The junction shows trimming of 6 bases on V and 1 base on J, plus 12 bases between the germline ends. The CDR3 holds 14 amino acids from the cysteine to the phenylalanine. Only the CDR3 DNA is retained, 42 bases long and in frame from the first base. In the germline V gene, CDR1 corresponds to SNHLY and CDR2 to FYNNEI. On the study overall, not on this receptor specifically: Some IMGT-functional V segments, including TRBV6-2 and TRBV6-3, could not be distinguished by the 87-base-pair reads and were therefore excluded. The classifier was reported to diagnose cytomegalovirus status with high specificity and sensitivity in both the original cohort and the validation cohort. Most TCR sequences were observed very rarely across donors, whereas some public TCRs were present in many individuals. A later analysis associated about 18,000 TCR beta sequences with specific HLA alleles at a false discovery rate of 0.05. An association between a missense DCLRE1C variant and V-gene and J-gene trimming of TCR beta chains was found in a later genetic analysis and replicated in an independent cohort. A further reported finding was that TCR beta sequences accurately predicted the HLA-A and HLA-B alleles for most subjects in the first cohort. A later analysis found that HLA-associated TCR beta chains were more clonally expanded and had lower generation probabilities than equally common non-associated chains. Most CMV-associated TCR beta chains appeared to be HLA-restricted in a later analysis, and the HLA associations seemed to be driven largely by CMV exposure. The sequencing pipeline was judged likely to have produced a cluster of highly shared sequence variants as a technical artifact. In a later analysis, the rate of TCR association differed among HLA loci, with DRB1 alleles having the most associated TCRs and HLA-C alleles having the fewest. The presence/absence analyses assumed that sequencing depth was roughly uniform across donors, and that assumption may not be true. A total of 150 to 200 TCR beta chains were listed by the study as associated with cytomegalovirus. Only TCR beta chains were sequenced in this cohort, and the absence of alpha or paired-chain data limited detectable features. A later genetic analysis reported fewer N-insertions in productive TCRs among donors in an Asian-associated ancestry cluster than the roughly 620-donor mean. The authors suggested that the approach could potentially be extended to other disease states and immunological phenotypes. In vitro tests confirmed that a few of the cytomegalovirus-associated TCR beta chains recognize cytomegalovirus antigens. Strong co-occurrence of HLA alleles, especially DR and DQ, made assigning TCR associations to individual alleles difficult. Because counts were too low, around 17 rarely observed V segments, including chromosome 9 orphons, were left out of the earlier analysis of 587 of the donors. Linkage disequilibrium might explain the correlated functional status among segregating V segments, but an unknown experimental factor could not be excluded. Several of the top co-occurrence clusters appeared to be linked to parvovirus B19, influenza, CMV and Epstein-Barr virus, according to a later analysis. In an earlier analysis of 587 of the donors, most TCR beta V segments appeared in productive rearrangements about 87% or about 30% of the time, broadly matching IMGT annotations. Because HLA typing was missing for some donors at each locus, association tests included only the typed subset. For the cohort, immune exposure information was limited to CMV serostatus.

The library was produced with the immunoSEQ multiplex PCR assay. A mixture of 60 forward primers for TCR Vbeta segments and 13 reverse primers for TCR Jbeta segments was used in the multiplex PCR. A multiplex PCR assay on genomic DNA amplified the CDR3 region of rearranged TCR beta genes. The amplified TCR beta libraries were sequenced on the Illumina HiSeq System as 87-base-pair reads. In the original analysis: In a later analysis, around 80 million unique TCR beta chains were counted across the approximately 620 repertoires, and around 10 million of these chains were shared by at least two donors. Raw reads were error-corrected and collapsed into unique sequences by a nearest-neighbor algorithm in which closely related sequences were merged to remove PCR and sequencing errors. To assign V, D and J gene segments, CDR3 sequences were aligned to IMGT reference sequences. For a sequence to be retained, a match of at least six nucleotides to both a V gene segment and a J gene segment was required. A rearrangement counted as productive if the CDR3 had no stop codons and remained in frame with V and J, and every other rearrangement counted as non-productive. Following IMGT convention, CDR3 was defined as the stretch from the second conserved V-encoded cysteine to the conserved J-encoded phenylalanine. Sequences without an unambiguous match to a single V gene segment were excluded from the earlier analysis of about 600 of the donors. In an earlier analysis of 587 of the donors, a V segment was called functional when productive rearrangements were above 56.7%, and segregating when the standard deviation between donors exceeded 5%. A statistical classification framework was built to diagnose cytomegalovirus status from the catalog of TCR beta chain sequences. A later analysis assigned V and J genes by comparing TCR nucleotide sequences with IMGT/GENE-DB human TR gene sequences. A later analysis assigned CDR3 sequences and most-parsimonious VDJ recombination scenarios with the TCRdist pipeline. In a later analysis, each TCR beta chain was defined by its CDR3 amino acid sequence together with its V-gene family, and reads without a unique V-gene family were excluded. As a way to deal with suspected cross-contamination and a sequencing artifact, a later analysis dropped hundreds of nucleotide sequences that were highly shared and had low generation probability. In a later analysis, a clonal expansion index for each public chain was calculated from normalized within-repertoire ranks of inferred template counts. Generation probabilities in a later analysis came from a VDJ recombination model fitted to out-of-frame rearrangements, and those results were checked against IGoR. In a later analysis, TCR-TCR, TCR-HLA and TCR-CMV co-occurrence was scored with hypergeometric tests, and a repertoire-size bias correction was applied to TCR pairs. To estimate false discovery rates, a later analysis permuted the HLA or CMV assignments 20 times. In a later analysis, co-occurring TCRs were grouped with DBSCAN, and TCRdist sequence similarity was added when clustering was performed within HLA-allele-positive subsets. Repertoires with fewer than 30,000 or more than 120,000 public chains, plus five repertoires with anomalous nucleotide sharing, were excluded from co-occurrence clustering. TCRdb took over this immuneACCESS table, retaining in-frame rearrangements with V and J assigned. Such tables are incomplete; in checked studies, under half of the missing clones stem from an unresolved V gene, and the remainder is unexplained. The DNA was the basis for D and trimming; V, J and clone size are from that table. Here the sample has about 120,000 clones; around 81% occur a single time. Jointly, the top ten make up roughly 2.2% of the sample.

In total, just over 650 healthy bone marrow donors made up the cohort. At the time of sampling, every cohort member was nominally healthy, though immune exposures that went unrecorded were likely present. The donor tested CMV seronegative and was one of the 352 seronegative cohort members. Each donor provided a peripheral blood sample, and peripheral blood mononuclear cells were used for TCR beta sequencing. Genomic DNA was extracted from the blood cell samples with the Qiagen DNeasy Blood Extraction Kit. This sequence was found in a woman aged 40 to 50 in good health and CMV-seronegative. In this chain, TRBV2 is recombined with TRBJ1-1, with the D gene not confidently named. Material: PBMCs. The CDR3 protein sequence reads: CASSENPRNTEAFF. The DNA sequence reads TGTGCCAGCAGCGAAAACCCTAGGAACACTGAAGCTTTCTTT. Extended through the reference TRBV2 and TRBJ1-1 proteins, this CDR3 yields the full variable domain: EPEVTQTPSHQVTQMGQEVILRCVPISNHLYFYWYRQILGQKVEFLVSFYNNEISEKSEIFDDQFSVERPDGSNFTLKIRSTKLEDSAMYFCASSENPRNTEAFFGQGTRLTVV.